Following are 29 T cell receptor beta chains from one sample sequenced in a study of blood T cell repertoires in COVID-19. Here immunoSEQ multiplex PCR was the method, and the copy in TCRdb shows in-frame clones only, minus some. The table lists tens of thousands of clones, about three quarters of them singletons. The sample consisted of peripheral blood. The receptors stem from a human donor in a cohort sampled during active COVID-19.

The chain links TRBV7-3 to TRBJ2-5, with TRBD2 matching 8 bases. The CDR3 consists of 15 residues. Germline V gene data show CDR1 as SGHTA and CDR2 as FQGTGA. With 4 bases clipped from V and 3 bases from J, the junction kept 7 bases outside the gene matches. The CDR3 region has the DNA TGTGCCAGCAGCTCCGCCCCGGGGGGGAAAGAGACCCAGTACTTC. Translated, it gives CASSSAPGGKETQYF.

This chain joins TRBV5-1 and TRBJ2-3; D is uncertain. This CDR3 is 14 amino acids long. Trimming shortened V by 0 bases and J by 2 bases, and 7 bases separated the two germline ends. Germline V gene lookup returns CDR1 SGHRS and CDR2 YFSETQ. In DNA form, the CDR3 reads TGCGCCAGCAGCTTGGGGCAGGACACAGATACGCAGTATTTT. It codes for CASSLGQDTDTQYF.

The chain has TRBV9 and TRBJ2-2; D perhaps matches TRBD2 (6 bases). V gave up 6 bases and J gave up 4 bases, with 13 bases separating them. Germline CDR1 and CDR2: SGDLS and YYNGEE. The CDR3 spans 14 residues. The CDR3 sequence is CASTGGTPTGELFF. CDR3 nucleotides: TGTGCCAGCACCGGCGGGACCCCCACCGGGGAGCTGTTTTTT.

V usage is TRBV11-2 and J usage is TRBJ1-6; D may be TRBD1 (5 bases). The CDR3 covers 14 residues. V was clipped by 1 base and J by 7 bases, with 8 bases between them. CDR1 and CDR2 (germline): SGHAT, FQNNGV. In DNA form, the CDR3 reads TGTGCCAGCAGCTTAGGCCAGGGAAATTCACCCCTCCACTTT. Its protein is CASSLGQGNSPLHF. The full variable domain, completed using reference TRBV11-2 and TRBJ1-6, is EAGVAQSPRYKIIEKRQSVAFWCNPISGHATLYWYQQILGQGPKLLIQFQNNGVVDDSQLPKDRFSAERLKGVDSTLKIQPAKLEDSAVYLCASSLGQGNSPLHFGNGTRLTVT.

This chain links TRBV15 with TRBJ2-1; 7 bases map to TRBD2. J was trimmed by 7 bases and V by 0 bases; bases with no gene match: 6. This CDR3 contains 15 residues. The V gene's germline CDR1 is LNHNV and CDR2 YYDKDF (reference sequence). CDR3 protein: CATSRDPGRANEQFF. The CDR3 DNA is TGTGCCACCAGCAGAGATCCTGGGAGGGCTAATGAGCAGTTCTTC.

The CDR3 DNA sequence: TGTGCCAGCAGCTCCGCCGGGGGGGTTCTGTACAATGAGCAGTTCTTC. This gives the protein CASSSAGGVLYNEQFF. The chain combines TRBV7-3 with TRBJ2-1; TRBD2 aligns across 8 bases. Germline assignment: CDR1 SGHTA and CDR2 FQGTGA. CDR3 size: 16 residues. The trim removed 4 bases at V and 4 bases at J, leaving 9 bases unmatched.

Only one count was recorded for this clone. CDR3 DNA: TGTGCCAGCAGTAGGGGGGGGACAGATACGCAGTATTTT. This translates into CASSRGGTDTQYF. This chain links TRBV2 with TRBJ2-3, with D tentatively TRBD2 (7 bases). CDR3 length: 13 residues. V was cut by 5 bases and J by 3 bases, with 9 bases left in between. The germline V gene encodes CDR1 SNHLY and CDR2 FYNNEI.

The DNA of the CDR3 is TGTGCCAGCAGCTACCCTAGCGGGGGGAGCACAGATACGCAGTATTTT. Translation: CASSYPSGGSTDTQYF. This chain joins TRBV7-9 and TRBJ2-3, with 11 bases matching TRBD2. This CDR3 spans 16 amino acids. The germline V gene has CDR1 SEHNR and CDR2 FQNEAQ (reference sequence). Trimming at V came to 4 bases and at J to 0 bases, leaving 3 bases not matched to a gene. Full variable domain (rest looked up from reference TRBV7-9 and TRBJ2-3): DTGVSQNPRHKITKRGQNVTFRCDPISEHNRLYWYRQTLGQGPEFLTYFQNEAQLEKSRLLSDRFSAERPKGSFSTLEIQRTEQGDSAMYLCASSYPSGGSTDTQYFGPGTRLTVL.

V usage is TRBV19 and J usage is TRBJ1-1; D remains unclear. Germline assignment: CDR1 LNHDA and CDR2 SQIVND (reference sequence). This CDR3 comprises 15 residues. The V end lost 9 bases, the J end lost 0 bases, and 17 bases lay between the germline ends. The CDR3 region is CASADWVSLNTEAFF. CDR3 sequence (DNA): TGTGCCAGCGCAGACTGGGTCAGTCTGAACACTGAAGCTTTCTTT.

The chain joins TRBV18 to TRBJ2-3, with 13 positions matching TRBD2. Germline values: CDR1 KGHSH, CDR2 LQKENI. J gave up 4 bases and V 3 bases, and 1 base lay outside the gene matches. CDR3 length equals 15 residues. For the CDR3, the DNA is TGTGCCAGCTCACCGGGACTAGCGGGATCAGATACGCAGTATTTT. It translates to CASSPGLAGSDTQYF.

This chain joins TRBV7-8 and TRBJ2-3; 13 nucleotides agree with TRBD2. The trim removed 4 bases at V and 6 bases at J, leaving 10 bases unmatched. The CDR3 is 17 amino acids. Germline CDR1 is SGHVS and CDR2 is FQNEAQ. The CDR3 sequence is CASSSLFGTSGMDTQYF. CDR3 DNA sequence: TGTGCCAGCAGCTCACTATTCGGGACTAGCGGGATGGATACGCAGTATTTT.

This chain links TRBV30 with TRBJ2-3; possible D gene TRBD2, 5 bases. Germline-derived CDR1 and CDR2 are GTSNPN and SVGIG (reference sequence). The CDR3 spans 15 residues. Trimming cost V 1 base and J 3 bases, with 14 bases left between them. This chain's CDR3 is CAWSGRSGPTDTQYF. CDR3 sequence (DNA): TGTGCCTGGAGTGGGAGAAGCGGTCCAACAGATACGCAGTATTTT.

The V call is TRBV7-2, the J call TRBJ2-1, with TRBD2 matching over 7 bases. Per germline, CDR1 SGHTA and CDR2 FQGNSA. The V gene end was trimmed by 4 bases and the J gene end by 4 bases; junction bases not matched to a gene: 7. This CDR3 is built from 15 residues. The CDR3 coding sequence is TGTGCCAGCAGCTCTCTAGCGGAACTGTACAATGAGCAGTTCTTC. This sequence encodes CASSSLAELYNEQFF.

The V call is TRBV19, the J call TRBJ2-3; D perhaps matches TRBD2 (6 bases). From germline, CDR1 is LNHDA and CDR2 SQIVND (reference sequence). V lost 2 bases and J lost 5, with 14 bases in between. The CDR3 has 15 amino acids. CDR3 sequence (DNA): TGTGCCAGTAGTATAAGACGGGAGCTTCAAGATACGCAGTATTTT. It is translated as CASSIRRELQDTQYF.

This rearrangement joins TRBV28 to TRBJ1-2, with TRBD1 as a possible D gene (5 bases). The V end was cut by 4 bases, the J end by 2 bases, with 11 bases between. Germline V gene sequence: CDR1 MDHEN, CDR2 SYDVKM. The CDR3 sequence is 14 residues long. The CDR3 protein is CASSSWGGNYGYTF. For the CDR3, the DNA is TGTGCCAGCAGTTCCTGGGGGGGAAACTATGGCTACACCTTC.

The chain uses TRBV19 and TRBJ2-7, with a tentative D call TRBD1 (6 bases). CDR3 length: 15 amino acids. The germline V gene encodes CDR1 LNHDA and CDR2 SQIVND (reference sequence). The ends were cut back, 6 bases at V and 2 bases at J, with 17 bases in the middle. The CDR3 DNA reads as TGTGCCAGTAGAGAACAGGGCAGCGGAGCCTACGAGCAGTACTTC. Translating gives CASREQGSGAYEQYF.

This chain uses TRBV3-1 (or the pseudogene TRBV3-2) with TRBJ2-1; D may be TRBD1 (6 bases). Per the germline V gene, CDR1 is LGHDT and CDR2 is YNNKEL (reference sequence). Trimming removed 2 bases at V and 4 bases at J, with 12 bases between. This CDR3 spans 15 amino acids. The CDR3 nucleotides read TGTGCCAGCAGCCAAAACGGACAGAAATACAATGAGCAGTTCTTC. It encodes CASSQNGQKYNEQFF.

The chain combines TRBV6-1 with TRBJ2-7; D call uncertain. Germline CDR1 is MNHNS and CDR2 is SASEGT. The CDR3 runs 13 residues. V dropped 3 bases and J dropped 6 bases, with 12 bases sitting between them. The chain's CDR3 is CASSERPRGEQYF. For the CDR3, the DNA is TGTGCCAGCAGTGAGAGGCCCCGAGGCGAGCAGTACTTC.

The chain couples TRBV12-5 to TRBJ2-7; 7 bases are shared with TRBD2. J lost 2 bases, V lost 7 bases, and 8 bases had no gene match. The length of the CDR3 is 14 residues. Per germline, CDR1 LGHNT and CDR2 FRNRAP. For the CDR3, the DNA is TGTGCTAGTGCCACCGAGGGAGGGCCCTACGAGCAGTACTTC. Its protein product is CASATEGGPYEQYF.

The chain links TRBV5-1 to TRBJ2-2; D perhaps matches TRBD1 (5 bases). Trimming took 10 bases from V and 4 from J, leaving 11 bases between them. The CDR3 has 12 residues. Germline V gives CDR1 SGHRS, CDR2 YFSETQ. CDR3 region: CAGPQGTGELFF. As DNA, the CDR3 is TGCGCCGGGCCTCAGGGCACCGGGGAGCTGTTTTTT. Combining the CDR3 with reference TRBV5-1 and TRBJ2-2 gives the whole variable domain KAGVTQTPRYLIKTRGQQVTLSCSPISGHRSVSWYQQTPGQGLQFLFEYFSETQRNKGNFPGRFSGRQFSNSRSEMNVSTLELGDSALYLCAGPQGTGELFFGEGSRLTVL.

This clone was observed a single time. V gene TRBV18 combines with J gene TRBJ2-5, with D possibly being TRBD2 (5 bases). The germline V and J ends were trimmed by 3 bases and 4 bases, with 6 bases remaining between them. From germline, CDR1 is KGHSH and CDR2 LQKENI. The CDR3 extends over 12 amino acids. CDR3 residues: CASSPGRETQYF. DNA for the CDR3: TGTGCCAGCTCACCGGGGAGAGAGACCCAGTACTTC. Full variable domain (missing parts from reference TRBV18 and TRBJ2-5): NAGVMQNPRHLVRRRGQEARLRCSPMKGHSHVYWYRQLPEEGLKFMVYLQKENIIDESGMPKERFSAEFPKEGPSILRIQQVVRGDSAAYFCASSPGRETQYFGPGTRLLVL.

The V call is TRBV5-4, the J call TRBJ1-1; weak D call: TRBD1 (6 bases). Germline values: CDR1 SGHNT, CDR2 YYREEE (reference sequence). V shed 5 bases and J shed 4 bases, with 12 bases lying between them. The CDR3 contains 13 residues. CDR3 residues: CASRPDSTTEAFF. The CDR3 DNA reads TGTGCCAGCAGACCGGACAGCACCACTGAAGCTTTCTTT. Full variable domain (missing parts from reference TRBV5-4 and TRBJ1-1): ETGVTQSPTHLIKTRGQQVTLRCSSQSGHNTVSWYQQALGQGPQFIFQYYREEENGRGNFPPRFSGLQFPNYSSELNVNALELDDSALYLCASRPDSTTEAFFGQGTRLTVV.

This clone has a handful of counts. V is TRBV13 and J is TRBJ2-7, with 7 bases that match TRBD1. The V segment lost 2 bases and the J segment 7 bases; nucleotides outside the gene matches: 8. The germline CDR1 and CDR2 sequences are PRHDT and FYEKMQ (reference sequence). The CDR3 covers 14 residues. CDR3 bases: TGTGCCAGCAGCTTAAGGGGGCCCAAAGGGGAGCAGTACTTC. As protein: CASSLRGPKGEQYF.

For the CDR3, the DNA is TGTGCCAGTAGTATAGAAAGACCGGGACAGGGGGCGAATTCACCCCTCCACTTT. Its translation is CASSIERPGQGANSPLHF. This chain joins TRBV19 and TRBJ1-6, with TRBD1 matching over 12 bases. The junction had 7 bases not matched to a gene; V was cut back by 0 bases and J by 7 bases. CDR1 and CDR2 from the germline V gene are LNHDA and SQIVND (reference sequence). This CDR3 comprises 18 residues.

The chain is built from TRBV6-5 and TRBJ2-7; 8 bases are a match to TRBD2. This CDR3 is 14 amino acids long. The V and J ends lost 5 bases and 4 bases, in that order; junction bases with no gene match: 7. Germline V lookup: CDR1 MNHEY, CDR2 SVGAGI. The CDR3 DNA reads as TGTGCCAGCAGTAATAGCGGGAATCGGTACGAGCAGTACTTC. This codes for CASSNSGNRYEQYF.

The V gene is TRBV9, the J gene TRBJ2-2, with 13 nucleotides matching TRBD2. J gave up 3 bases and V 3 bases, and 8 bases lay outside the gene matches. CDR1 is SGDLS and CDR2 is YYNGEE in the germline V gene. This CDR3 is 18 amino acids long. This CDR3 reads CASSAGTSGARDTGELFF. Written as DNA, the CDR3 is TGTGCCAGCAGCGCCGGGACTAGCGGGGCTCGCGACACCGGGGAGCTGTTTTTT.

The rearrangement uses TRBV5-1 and TRBJ2-2, with 10 bases aligning to TRBD1. The CDR3 covers 15 residues. Per germline, CDR1 SGHRS and CDR2 YFSETQ. V trimming: 5 bases; J trimming: 4 bases; junction bases outside the gene matches: 5. CDR3 DNA: TGCGCCAGCAGGTGGACAGGGGGTTCCACCGGGGAGCTGTTTTTT. Protein sequence: CASRWTGGSTGELFF.

V gene TRBV5-6 combines with J gene TRBJ2-1; 7 bases are shared with TRBD2. Germline CDR1 reads SGHDT; CDR2 reads YYEEEE. The CDR3 covers 16 residues. V dropped 1 base and J dropped 4; count of bases not matched to a gene: 8. CDR3 sequence reads: CASSLMGASGYNEQFF. The CDR3 nucleotides read TGTGCCAGCAGCTTGATGGGCGCTAGCGGATACAATGAGCAGTTCTTC.

The chain uses TRBV12-3 or TRBV12-4 and TRBJ1-3; D perhaps matches TRBD1 (5 bases). This CDR3 region has 13 residues. V was shortened by 11 bases and J by 0 bases, with 11 bases between the two germline ends. The CDR3: CASGTTSGNTIYF. The DNA of the CDR3 is TGTGCCTCAGGGACTACCTCTGGAAACACCATATATTTT.